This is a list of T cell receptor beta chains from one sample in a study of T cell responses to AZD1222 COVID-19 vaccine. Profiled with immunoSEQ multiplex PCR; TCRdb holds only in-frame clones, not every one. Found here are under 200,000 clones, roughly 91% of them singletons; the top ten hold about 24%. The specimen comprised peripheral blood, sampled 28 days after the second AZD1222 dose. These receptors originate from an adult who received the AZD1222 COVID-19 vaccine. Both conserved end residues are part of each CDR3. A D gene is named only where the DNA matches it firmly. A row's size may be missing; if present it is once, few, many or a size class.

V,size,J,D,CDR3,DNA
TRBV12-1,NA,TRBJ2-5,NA,CASRTSGTQETQYF,TGTGCCAGCAGAACCAGTGGGACGCAAGAGACCCAGTACTTC
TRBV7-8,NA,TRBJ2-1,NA,CASSLWDEQFF,TGTGCCAGCAGCTTGTGGGATGAGCAGTTCTTC
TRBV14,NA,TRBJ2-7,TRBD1,CASSQDVGQSYEQYF,TGTGCCAGCAGCCAAGATGTGGGACAGAGTTACGAGCAGTACTTC
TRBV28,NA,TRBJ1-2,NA,CASNRGYGYTF,TGTGCCAGCAATCGAGGATATGGCTACACCTTC
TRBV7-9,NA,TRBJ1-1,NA,CASSLSENTEAFF,TGTGCCAGCAGCTTATCCGAGAACACTGAAGCTTTCTTT
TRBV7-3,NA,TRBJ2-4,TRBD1,CASSLGTGLAKNIQYF,TGTGCCAGCAGCTTAGGGACAGGGTTAGCCAAAAACATTCAGTACTTC
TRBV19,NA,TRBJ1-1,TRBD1,CASSLPTGTGNTEAFF,TGTGCCAGTAGTCTTCCCACAGGGACAGGGAACACTGAAGCTTTCTTT
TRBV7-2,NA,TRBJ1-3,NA,CASSLIVERATGNTIYF,TGTGCCAGCAGCTTAATCGTGGAGAGGGCGACTGGAAACACCATATATTTT
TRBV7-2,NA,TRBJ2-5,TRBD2,CASSPRAGLAGGETQYF,TGTGCCAGCAGCCCCCGAGCGGGACTAGCGGGAGGAGAGACCCAGTACTTC
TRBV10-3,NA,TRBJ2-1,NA,CAISEGGTPGEQFF,TGTGCCATCAGTGAGGGGGGGACCCCGGGAGAGCAGTTCTTC
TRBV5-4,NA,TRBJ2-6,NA,CASSWQGAGANVLTF,TGTGCCAGCAGCTGGCAGGGCGCTGGGGCCAACGTCCTGACTTTC
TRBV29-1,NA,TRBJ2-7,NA,CSVSATPLNEQYF,TGCAGCGTTTCCGCGACCCCCCTCAACGAGCAGTACTTC
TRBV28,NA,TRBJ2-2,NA,CASTSITGELFF,TGTGCCAGCACAAGCATTACCGGGGAGCTGTTTTTT
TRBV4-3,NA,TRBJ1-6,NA,CASSQEEGPPLHF,TGCGCCAGCAGCCAAGAAGAGGGACCACCCCTCCACTTT
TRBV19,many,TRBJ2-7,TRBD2,CASTKTSGSSYEQYF,TGTGCCAGCACCAAGACTAGCGGGAGTTCCTACGAGCAGTACTTC
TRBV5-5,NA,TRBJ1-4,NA,CASSWRGAFEEKLFF,TGTGCCAGCAGCTGGAGGGGTGCTTTCGAGGAAAAACTGTTTTTT
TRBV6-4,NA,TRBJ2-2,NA,CASSEAAYANTGELFF,TGTGCCAGCAGTGAAGCGGCATACGCGAACACCGGGGAGCTGTTTTTT
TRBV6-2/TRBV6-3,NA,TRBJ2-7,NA,CASSTSYSTTYEQYF,TGTGCCAGCAGTACTTCATACAGTACTACCTACGAGCAGTACTTC
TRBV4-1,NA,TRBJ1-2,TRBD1,CASSHGGTVFNYGYTF,TGCGCCAGCAGCCACGGCGGGACAGTATTCAACTATGGCTACACCTTC
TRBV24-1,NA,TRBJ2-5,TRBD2,CATSESGRAEETQYF,TGTGCCACCAGTGAGAGCGGGAGGGCCGAAGAGACCCAGTACTTC
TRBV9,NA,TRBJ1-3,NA,CASSVKEFIGNTIYF,TGTGCCAGCAGCGTCAAGGAATTCATCGGAAACACCATATATTTT
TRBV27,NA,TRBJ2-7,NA,CASSLRDITEQYF,TGTGCCAGCAGTTTAAGGGACATAACCGAGCAGTACTTC
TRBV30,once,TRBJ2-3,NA,CAWSVGHGTDTQYF,TGTGCCTGGAGTGTCGGACACGGCACAGATACGCAGTATTTT
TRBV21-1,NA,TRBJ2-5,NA,CASSKGLAEWYQETQYF,TGTGCCAGCAGCAAGGGACTAGCGGAATGGTACCAAGAGACCCAGTACTTC
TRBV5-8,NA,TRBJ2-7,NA,CASSLTPYEQYF,TGTGCCAGCAGCTTAACGCCGTACGAGCAGTACTTC
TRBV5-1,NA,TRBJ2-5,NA,CASSLIGGPGETQYF,TGCGCCAGCAGCTTGATAGGCGGGCCGGGGGAGACCCAGTACTTC
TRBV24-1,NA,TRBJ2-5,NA,CATSSRETQYF,TGTGCCACCAGTTCCAGGGAGACCCAGTACTTC
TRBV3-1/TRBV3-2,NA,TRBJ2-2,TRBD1,CASSKTGPGELFF,TGTGCCAGCAGCAAGACAGGGCCCGGGGAGCTGTTTTTT
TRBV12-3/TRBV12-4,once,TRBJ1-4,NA,CASRTGASEKLFF,TGTGCCAGCAGGACAGGAGCAAGTGAAAAACTGTTTTTT
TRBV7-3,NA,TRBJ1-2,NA,CASSLGSGYTF,TGTGCCAGCAGCTTAGGTTCTGGCTACACCTTC
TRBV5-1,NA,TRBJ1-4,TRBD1,CASSSTGTDNEKLFF,TGCGCCAGCAGCTCAACCGGGACAGATAATGAAAAACTGTTTTTT
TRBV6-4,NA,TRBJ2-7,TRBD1,CASSPGQGDTYEQYF,TGTGCCAGCAGTCCGGGACAGGGAGACACCTACGAGCAGTACTTC
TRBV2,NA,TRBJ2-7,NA,CASRPGRMGTYEQYF,TGTGCCAGCAGGCCAGGTAGGATGGGGACCTACGAGCAGTACTTC
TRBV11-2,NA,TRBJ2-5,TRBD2,CASSLTGLAGGETQYF,TGTGCCAGCAGCCTTACCGGACTAGCGGGGGGAGAGACCCAGTACTTC
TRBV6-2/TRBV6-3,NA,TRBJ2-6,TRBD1,CASSFPDRVVLSGANVLTF,TGTGCCAGCAGCTTCCCCGACAGGGTGGTTCTCTCTGGGGCCAACGTCCTGACTTTC
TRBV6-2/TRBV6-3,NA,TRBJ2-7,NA,CASSRGSYEQYF,TGTGCCAGCAGTAGGGGCTCCTACGAGCAGTACTTC
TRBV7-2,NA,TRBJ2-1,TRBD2,CASSLRSWGLAGSNEQFF,TGTGCCAGCAGCTTACGCTCGTGGGGGCTAGCGGGGAGCAATGAGCAGTTCTTC
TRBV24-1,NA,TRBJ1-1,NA,CATSGGGKNTEAFF,TGTGCCACCAGCGGAGGGGGGAAGAACACTGAAGCTTTCTTT